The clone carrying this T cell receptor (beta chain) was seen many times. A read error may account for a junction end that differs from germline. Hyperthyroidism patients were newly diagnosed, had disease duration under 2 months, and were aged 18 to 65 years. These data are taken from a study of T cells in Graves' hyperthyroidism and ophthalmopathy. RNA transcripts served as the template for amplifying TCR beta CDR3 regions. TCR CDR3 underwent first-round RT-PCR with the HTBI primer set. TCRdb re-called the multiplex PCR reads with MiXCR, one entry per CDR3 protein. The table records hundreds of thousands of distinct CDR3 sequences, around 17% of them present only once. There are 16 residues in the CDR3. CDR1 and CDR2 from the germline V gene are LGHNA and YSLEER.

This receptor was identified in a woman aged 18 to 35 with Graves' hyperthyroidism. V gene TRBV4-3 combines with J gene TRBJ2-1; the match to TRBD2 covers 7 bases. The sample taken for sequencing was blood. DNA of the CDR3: TGCGCCAGCAGCCAAGTCTGGAGCGGGGCCTACCATGAGCAGTTCTTC. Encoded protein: CASSQVWSGAYHEQFF.